These 26 T cell receptor beta chains were sequenced from one sample in a study of Graves' ophthalmopathy and Graves' hyperthyroidism (dated by TCRdb to between 2017 and 2018). Sequencing was carried out with an Illumina HiSeq 2000. For repertoire sequencing, TCR beta CDR3 regions were amplified from RNA transcripts. HTBI primers and the Qiagen OneStep RT-PCR kit were used in a first-round RT-PCR, which was followed by a second-round multiplex PCR, size selection and purification. TCRdb passed the public sequencing reads through fastp at Q25 and MiXCR, retaining productive beta sequences. Each CDR3 protein appears once, grouped with its most common genes and DNA. In all, the sample holds about 390,000 distinct CDR3 sequences, and about a sixth of those were seen once. Of the sample, about 2.4% falls within the top ten clones. The sequencing sample was made of peripheral blood. These receptors originate from an adult woman with stable Graves' hyperthyroidism.

The chain employs TRBV4-3 and TRBJ2-6; D may be TRBD2 (5 bases). Germline V gene sequence: CDR1 LGHNA, CDR2 YSLEER. The length of the CDR3 is 16 residues. Trimming shortened V by 0 bases and J by 2 bases, and 8 bases separated the two germline ends. The CDR3 nucleotides read TGCGCCAGCAGCCAAGACCCCGGGGCTGGGGCCAACGTCCTGACTTTC. It encodes CASSQDPGAGANVLTF.

This clonotype came up a few times. An end of the junction does not agree with germline; a read error may underlie this. J is TRBJ1-1 and V is TRBV12-3 or TRBV12-4; D uncertain. There are 15 residues in the CDR3. Written as DNA, the CDR3 is TGCGCCAGCAGAACAATTGGGAGTGACGACACTGAAGCTTTCTTT. Amino acid sequence: CASRTIGSDDTEAFF.

The table lists this clonotype with many counts. A much larger clonotype is one base distant, so this may be a read error. The chain combines TRBV6-1 with TRBJ2-7; perhaps TRBD1 as D (6 bases). The germline gives CDR1 MNHNS, CDR2 SASEGT. Trimming took off 10 bases at V and 2 bases at J, with 12 bases between the two ends. The CDR3 covers 12 residues. CDR3 nucleotides: TGTGCCACCTGGACAGATCCCTACGAGCAGTACTTC. The encoded protein is CATWTDPYEQYF.

This clonotype was observed many times. J is TRBJ2-7 and V is TRBV24-1, with 7 positions matching TRBD2. CDR3 length equals 16 residues. The J segment lost 4 bases and the V segment lost 7 bases, leaving 15 bases of the junction unmatched. Germline V CDR1 and CDR2: KGHDR, SFDVKD. CDR3 region: CATRPDPVAGEYEQYF. DNA for the CDR3: TGTGCCACCAGACCGGATCCCGTGGCGGGAGAGTACGAGCAGTACTTC.

At least ten counts were recorded for this clonotype. The gene calls are TRBV5-1 and TRBJ2-7; 9 bases fit TRBD2. CDR1 and CDR2 from the germline V gene are SGHRS and YFSETQ. V shed 4 bases, J shed 6 bases, and the junction held 11 bases outside the gene matches. The CDR3 sequence is 15 residues long. CDR3 in DNA: TGCGCCAGCAGCGCCTTAGCGGGAGAAGGAGCCGAGCAGTACTTC. Residues: CASSALAGEGAEQYF.

This clonotype was detected many times. The chain has TRBV6-1 and TRBJ1-1, with D unresolved. This CDR3 comprises 15 residues. V lost 5 bases and J 1 base, leaving 14 bases between the germline ends. Germline loops: CDR1 MNHNS, CDR2 SASEGT. CDR3 sequence reads: CASSLGGEPNTEAFF. The CDR3 DNA reads as TGTGCCAGCAGTCTGGGAGGAGAACCGAACACTGAAGCTTTCTTT.

This clonotype was observed many times. This chain uses TRBV7-2 with TRBJ2-5; D uncertain. The CDR3 has 15 amino acids. Germline CDR1 reads SGHTA; CDR2 reads FQGNSA. Trimming cost V 1 base and J 1 base, with 10 bases left between them. CDR3 in DNA: TGTGCCAGCAGCTTAGGGAACGGCCCCCAAGAGACCCAGTACTTC. It is translated as CASSLGNGPQETQYF.

This clonotype appeared many times. This rearrangement joins TRBV4-2 to TRBJ1-2; 8 nucleotides line up with TRBD1. The CDR3 has 15 residues. CDR1 and CDR2 (germline): LGHNA, YNFKEQ. Losses at the gene ends were 1 base for V and 4 bases for J; bases not matched to a gene: 5. The CDR3 here is CASSQGSGTGYGYTF. CDR3 sequence (DNA): TGTGCCAGCAGCCAAGGATCCGGGACAGGCTATGGCTACACCTTC.

This clonotype was detected many times. This rearrangement joins TRBV10-3 to TRBJ2-2, with 8 bases matching TRBD1. CDR3 length equals 17 residues. The germline V gene encodes CDR1 ENHRY and CDR2 SYGVKD. J was trimmed by 2 bases and V by 0 bases; bases with no gene match: 5. The CDR3 sequence is CAISESRTGPNTGELFF. DNA of the CDR3: TGTGCCATCAGTGAGTCACGGACAGGGCCTAACACCGGGGAGCTGTTTTTT.

V usage is TRBV2 and J usage is TRBJ2-3; 7 bases line up with TRBD2. J lost 4 bases, V lost 2 bases, and 15 bases had no gene match. Per the germline V gene, CDR1 is SNHLY and CDR2 is FYNNEI. The CDR3 has 18 amino acids. The CDR3 region has the DNA TGTGCCAGCAGTGAAAGAGGTTTGCCGGCGGGAGAGGCAGATACGCAGTATTTT. Translated: CASSERGLPAGEADTQYF.

This clonotype was counted at least ten times. The chain employs TRBV6-1 and TRBJ1-5; D is perhaps TRBD1 (5 bases). V lost 6 bases, J lost 4 bases, and 16 bases lay in between. Germline CDR1 reads MNHNS; CDR2 reads SASEGT. The CDR3 is 15 residues long. CDR3 sequence: CASRDHGTQNQPQHF. The CDR3, as DNA: TGTGCCAGCAGGGATCACGGGACTCAAAATCAGCCCCAGCATTTT.

This clonotype was recorded many times. With a much larger clone just one base away, this may be a read error. The chain has TRBV6-1 and TRBJ1-1; D is perhaps TRBD1 (6 bases). The CDR3 has 17 amino acids. V was clipped by 4 bases and J by 3 bases, with 21 bases between them. CDR1 and CDR2 from the germline V gene are MNHNS and SASEGT. The CDR3, as DNA: TGTGCCAGCAGTGGGGGTCGAACGGTGTGGGGGCACACTGAAGCTTTCTTT. It translates to CASSGGRTVWGHTEAFF.

This clonotype was detected many times. The junction shows a germline mismatch at one end, possibly a read error. The V and J genes are TRBV25-1 and TRBJ1-1; no clear D gene. The CDR3 is made up of 12 amino acids. Germline V CDR1 and CDR2: MGHDK, SYGVNS. Written as DNA, the CDR3 is TGTGCCAGCGGACCTACGGGCACTGAAGCCTTCTTT. Translated: CASGPTGTEAFF.

This clonotype has at least ten counts. The junction departs from the called germline gene at one end, perhaps through a read error. The chain recombines TRBV12-5 with TRBJ2-7; 11 bases match TRBD1. Germline loops: CDR1 LGHNT, CDR2 FRNRAP. The CDR3 consists of 13 residues. CDR3 region: CASGRTGGYKQYF. CDR3 bases: TGTGCTAGTGGAAGGACAGGGGGCTACAAGCAGTACTTC.

This clonotype was seen at least ten times. CDR3 DNA sequence: TGTGCCAGCGGCGAAGAAGGGGGGAGATATGGCTACACCTTC. Encoded protein: CASGEEGGRYGYTF. The V call is TRBV6-1, the J call TRBJ1-2; D possibly corresponds to TRBD1 (6 bases). The CDR3 runs 14 residues. Trimming removed 8 bases from V and 5 bases from J, with 18 bases in between. The germline gives CDR1 MNHNS, CDR2 SASEGT.

This clonotype was detected ten times or more. This sequence joins TRBV7-8 and TRBJ2-7, with D possibly matching TRBD1 (5 bases). The CDR3 runs 13 residues. Germline CDR1 is SGHVS and CDR2 is FQNEAQ. V gave up 0 bases and J gave up 6 bases, with 9 bases separating them. The CDR3 bases are TGTGCCAGCAGCTTAGCGGCAGGGTTCGAGCAGTACTTC. As protein: CASSLAAGFEQYF.

This clonotype was observed many times. The chain is built from TRBV15 and TRBJ2-4; no reliable D call. Germline loops: CDR1 LNHNV, CDR2 YYDKDF (reference sequence). The CDR3 contains 16 residues. Trimming removed 0 bases from V and 0 bases from J, with 9 bases in between. The CDR3 DNA reads as TGTGCCACCAGCAGAGACCCCTACCCAGCCAAAAACATTCAGTACTTC. Its protein is CATSRDPYPAKNIQYF.

Many counts were recorded for this clonotype. The chain couples TRBV6-1 to TRBJ1-6, with D possibly TRBD1 on 5 matching bases. Deletions cut 3 bases from V and 7 bases from J, with 10 bases between. Germline loops: CDR1 MNHNS, CDR2 SASEGT. This CDR3 is 14 amino acids long. CDR3 bases: TGTGCCAGCAGTGATCGGGGCCTGAATTCACCCCTCCACTTT. It specifies CASSDRGLNSPLHF.

This clonotype was counted many times. The V call is TRBV13, the J call TRBJ1-1; 11 bases match TRBD1. The CDR3 consists of 14 residues. CDR1 and CDR2 from the germline V gene are PRHDT and FYEKMQ (reference sequence). V shed 5 bases and J 11 bases; nucleotides not matched to a gene: 10. The CDR3 here is CASSRGGTGGRAFF. For the CDR3, the DNA is TGTGCCAGCAGCCGAGGGGGGACAGGGGGACGCGCTTTCTTT.

The chain's CDR3 is CASSEVGYQPQHF. DNA of the CDR3: TGTGCCAGCAGTGAAGTTGGGTATCAGCCCCAGCATTTT. This chain links TRBV6-1 with TRBJ1-5; unclear D gene. Germline CDR1 MNHNS, CDR2 SASEGT. This CDR3 contains 13 residues. V was shortened by 1 base and J by 5 bases, with 6 bases between the two germline ends.

V and J are TRBV28 and TRBJ1-4; D is unclear. With 7 bases removed from V and 0 bases from J, the gap between germline ends came to 6 bases. In germline, CDR1 is MDHEN, CDR2 SYDVKM. The CDR3 is made up of 13 amino acids. CDR3 DNA: TGTGCCAGCACTGATGCAACTAATGAAAAACTGTTTTTT. The encoded protein is CASTDATNEKLFF.

Ten or more counts support this clonotype. V is TRBV7-2 and J is TRBJ1-5; no reliable D call. With 2 bases removed from V and 6 bases from J, the gap between germline ends came to 14 bases. This CDR3 spans 15 amino acids. Germline V gives CDR1 SGHTA, CDR2 FQGNSA. The CDR3 protein is CASSLSAYPSQPQHF. CDR3 in DNA: TGTGCCAGCAGCTTAAGCGCATACCCTAGTCAGCCCCAGCATTTT. Filled out from reference TRBV7-2 and TRBJ1-5, the complete variable domain reads GAGVSQSPSNKVTEKGKDVELRCDPISGHTALYWYRQSLGQGLEFLIYFQGNSAPDKSGLPSDRFSAERTGGSVSTLTIQRTQQEDSAVYLCASSLSAYPSQPQHFGDGTRLSIL.

This clonotype has at least ten counts. The CDR3, as DNA: TGTGCCAGTAGTAATCCGGGCAGGGTAAGAATTCGGTGGAACACTGAAGCTTTCTTT. Protein: CASSNPGRVRIRWNTEAFF. This chain links TRBV19 with TRBJ1-1; possible D gene TRBD1, 5 bases. Germline CDR1 reads LNHDA; CDR2 reads SQIVND (reference sequence). The CDR3 contains 19 residues. Trimming left V 4 bases short and J 1 base short, with 25 bases between.

This clonotype was seen ten or more times. The chain recombines TRBV6-1 with TRBJ1-2; D is uncertain. Between the trimmed V and J ends, which lost 3 bases and 4 bases, there was a span of 9 bases. Per the germline V gene, CDR1 is MNHNS and CDR2 is SASEGT. This CDR3 is built from 13 residues. Here the CDR3 DNA reads TGTGCCAGCAGTGAGGCAGCCTTCTATGGCTACACCTTC. Translated, it gives CASSEAAFYGYTF.

With respect to this clonotype: A read error is possible here, since a much larger clone lies one base away. The chain has TRBV12-3 or TRBV12-4 and TRBJ2-5; D is perhaps TRBD2 (6 bases). The CDR3 sequence is 14 residues long. CDR3 sequence: CVSTPREAGRTQYF. Written as DNA, the CDR3 is TGTGTCAGCACCCCGAGGGAGGCGGGGAGGACCCAGTACTTC.

The table lists this clonotype with many counts. The chain combines TRBV28 with TRBJ2-7, with D tentatively TRBD1 (5 bases). Trimming cost V 6 bases and J 9 bases, with 21 bases left between them. CDR3 length: 14 residues. The V gene's germline CDR1 is MDHEN and CDR2 SYDVKM. The CDR3 DNA sequence: TGTGCCAGCAGCGCGACAGCTCCTTCAGTCGGGCAGTACTTC. As protein: CASSATAPSVGQYF.